This TCR beta chain was sequenced in a study of T cells in Graves' hyperthyroidism and ophthalmopathy. Study-wide results and caveats: In the analysis, a 13 V-J model separated ophthalmopathy from stable hyperthyroidism.

Researchers defined stable Graves' hyperthyroidism as no ophthalmopathy progression within 18 months. Together with thyroid ultrasound, orbital computed tomography, serum thyroxine and TRAb, clinical symptoms were used for diagnoses. With regard to this clonotype: Its matching antigen is unknown.

Researchers took RNA transcripts and amplified the TCR beta CDR3 regions from them. A first-round RT-PCR of the TCR CDR3 used the HTBI primer set. TCRdb passed the multiplex PCR reads through MiXCR, listing each CDR3 protein once. The sample lists approximately 590,000 distinct CDR3 sequences, roughly 46% seen once, with just over 8% in the top ten. CDR1 SQVTM and CDR2 ANQGSEA come from the germline V gene. The junction had 1 base not matched to a gene; V was cut back by 6 bases and J by 7 bases. The CDR3 consists of 11 residues. The source of this sequence is a woman under 30 with Graves' hyperthyroidism. The chain employs TRBV29-1 and TRBJ2-5; 11 bases map to TRBD1. Sequencing input: peripheral blood or thyroid tissue (not recorded which). This chain's CDR3 is CSVGTGGTQYF. DNA for the CDR3: TGCAGCGTAGGGACAGGGGGGACCCAGTACTTC.